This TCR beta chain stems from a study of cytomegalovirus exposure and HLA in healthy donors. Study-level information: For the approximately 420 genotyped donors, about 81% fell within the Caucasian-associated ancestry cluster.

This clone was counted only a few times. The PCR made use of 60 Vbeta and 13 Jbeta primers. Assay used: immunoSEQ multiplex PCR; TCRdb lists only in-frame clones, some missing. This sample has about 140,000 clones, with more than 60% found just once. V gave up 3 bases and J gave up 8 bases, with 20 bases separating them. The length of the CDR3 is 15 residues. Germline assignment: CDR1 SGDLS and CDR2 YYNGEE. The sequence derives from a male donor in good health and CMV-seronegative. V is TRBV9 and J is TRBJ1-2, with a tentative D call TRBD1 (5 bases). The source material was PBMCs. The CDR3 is CASSAGTSRPRGYTF. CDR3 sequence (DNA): TGTGCCAGCAGCGCCGGGACTTCTCGACCGCGGGGCTACACCTTC.